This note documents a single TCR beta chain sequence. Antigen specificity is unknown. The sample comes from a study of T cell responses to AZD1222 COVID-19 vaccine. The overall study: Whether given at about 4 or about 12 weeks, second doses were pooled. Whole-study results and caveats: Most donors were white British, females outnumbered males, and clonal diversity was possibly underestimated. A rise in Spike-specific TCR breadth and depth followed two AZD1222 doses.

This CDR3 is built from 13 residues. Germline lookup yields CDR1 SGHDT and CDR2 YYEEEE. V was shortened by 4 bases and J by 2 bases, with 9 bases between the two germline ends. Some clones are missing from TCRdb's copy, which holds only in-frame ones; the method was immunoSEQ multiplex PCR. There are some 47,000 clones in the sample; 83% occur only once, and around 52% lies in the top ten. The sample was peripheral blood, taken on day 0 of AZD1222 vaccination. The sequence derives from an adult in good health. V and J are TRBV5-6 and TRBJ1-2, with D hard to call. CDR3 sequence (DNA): TGTGCCAGCAGCCAGAGCCGGAACTATGGCTACACCTTC. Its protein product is CASSQSRNYGYTF.